A selection of T cell receptor beta chains follows, all from one sample in a study of blood T cell repertoires in COVID-19. Data came from immunoSEQ multiplex PCR; TCRdb stores just in-frame clones and leaves some out. The sample shows 300,000 to 400,000 clones, 88% of them seen only once. Input material: PBMCs or T cells enriched from blood (not recorded which). The receptors derive from a woman aged 18-29 years who had recovered from COVID-19. Both conserved end residues are part of each CDR3. D genes are given only for firm matches. Clone sizes are given selectively: once, few, many, or a class where the clone is expanded.

CDR3 DNA,CDR3 protein,J gene,clone size,D gene,V gene
TGTGCCTGGAGTGCAGGCCCCCCGGGAAGGACTGAAGCTTTCTTT,CAWSAGPPGRTEAFF,TRBJ1-1,.,.,TRBV30
TGTGCCAGTATCTTGACCCAGCAGGACACTGAAGCTTTCTTT,CASILTQQDTEAFF,TRBJ1-1,.,.,TRBV19
TGTGCCAGTGCCAGGGGGTCGGAAGAGCAGTACTTC,CASARGSEEQYF,TRBJ2-7,.,TRBD1,TRBV19
TGTGCCAGCAAGCGGGGGGGCACAGATACGCAGTATTTT,CASKRGGTDTQYF,TRBJ2-3,.,TRBD2,TRBV7-9
TGTGCCAGCAGCCCCGGGGTGGCGAACACTGAAGCTTTCTTT,CASSPGVANTEAFF,TRBJ1-1,once,.,TRBV27
TGTGCCAGCAGCTTAATTGGACAGGGGCATGGCTACACCTTC,CASSLIGQGHGYTF,TRBJ1-2,.,TRBD1,TRBV7-2
TGTGCCAGCACCTCGTTAACAGGGTGGAATGAAAAACTGTTTTTT,CASTSLTGWNEKLFF,TRBJ1-4,.,.,TRBV27
TGCGCCAGCAGCCAGGATGGGGACACGAGCTACACCTTC,CASSQDGDTSYTF,TRBJ1-2,once,.,TRBV4-1
TGTGCCAGCAGTCCCGTGACAGGGGGAAAAGAGACCCAGTACTTC,CASSPVTGGKETQYF,TRBJ2-5,many,TRBD1,TRBV28
TGCGCCAGCAGCTTCCGGGCCTCGGGAGGGAACACTGAAGCTTTCTTT,CASSFRASGGNTEAFF,TRBJ1-1,.,.,TRBV4-3
TGTGCCAGCAATCAGGTCACAGGATCAGACTCTGGAAACACCATATATTTT,CASNQVTGSDSGNTIYF,TRBJ1-3,few,.,TRBV7-9
TGTGCCAGCAGTGCCACAGGGGCGCGGGGCTACACCTTC,CASSATGARGYTF,TRBJ1-2,.,TRBD1,TRBV2
TGTGCCAGCGGACCGACAGGGCCCAGAGAAAAACTGTTTTTT,CASGPTGPREKLFF,TRBJ1-4,.,TRBD1,TRBV27
TGTGCCATCAGGGACAGATCGGATAATTCACCCCTCCACTTT,CAIRDRSDNSPLHF,TRBJ1-6,.,.,TRBV10-3
TGTGCCAGCTCACCACCTAATCCGGCGAGGACCGGGGAGCTGTTTTTT,CASSPPNPARTGELFF,TRBJ2-2,.,.,TRBV18
TGTGCCAGCAGCAAACTCAGGGGGCGAGCCAAAAACATTCAGTACTTC,CASSKLRGRAKNIQYF,TRBJ2-4,.,.,TRBV21-1
TGTGCCAGCAGCTTAGGACTAGCCTACGAGCAGTACTTC,CASSLGLAYEQYF,TRBJ2-7,.,TRBD2,TRBV7-3
TGTGCCAGCAGTGAAGCTTCGGCTAGGGGGTCCCTCCTCTATGGCTACACCTTC,CASSEASARGSLLYGYTF,TRBJ1-2,.,.,TRBV2
TGTGCCAGCAGTGCCGGGACAGGGAAAGAGACCCAGTACTTC,CASSAGTGKETQYF,TRBJ2-5,.,TRBD1,TRBV6-2/TRBV6-3
TGTGCCAGCAGTTTTACGGGACAGAGCACTGAAGCTTTCTTT,CASSFTGQSTEAFF,TRBJ1-1,.,TRBD1,TRBV27
TGCGCCAGCAGCTTGGACAGCTCCGGCTCCTACGAGCAGTACTTC,CASSLDSSGSYEQYF,TRBJ2-7,once,.,TRBV5-1
TGTGCCTGGGATAGACAGGTATTAGAGACCCAGTACTTC,CAWDRQVLETQYF,TRBJ2-5,.,.,TRBV30
TGTGCCAGCATGGTCCCTGAGAGTCATGGCTACACCTTC,CASMVPESHGYTF,TRBJ1-2,.,.,TRBV28
TGCGCCAGCAGCCAACAAGACAGGCAGAATGAAAAACTGTTTTTT,CASSQQDRQNEKLFF,TRBJ1-4,.,.,TRBV4-1
TGTGCCAGCAGCTTAGTTGGGGCAGGGAAAAGGGGTGAAAAACTGTTTTTT,CASSLVGAGKRGEKLFF,TRBJ1-4,.,.,TRBV11-2
TGCGCCAGCAGCTTGGACGGACAGGGGGGCACTGAAGCTTTCTTT,CASSLDGQGGTEAFF,TRBJ1-1,.,TRBD1,TRBV5-1
TGTGCCAGCAGTCTAGACAGGGAGAACGGCTACACCTTC,CASSLDRENGYTF,TRBJ1-2,.,TRBD1,TRBV3-1/TRBV3-2
TGTGCCAGTACCCCTCCCGGGACAGGGGTAGGAAAACTGTTTTTT,CASTPPGTGVGKLFF,TRBJ1-4,once,TRBD1,TRBV6-5
TGTGCCAGCAGCTGGGACAGGGGGCAGTTACCCCTCCACTTT,CASSWDRGQLPLHF,TRBJ1-6,.,TRBD1,TRBV7-2
TGCGCCAGCAGCCAACTGGACAGGGTGGGCACCGGGGAGCTGTTTTTT,CASSQLDRVGTGELFF,TRBJ2-2,.,TRBD1,TRBV4-1
TGTGCCAGCAGTTTATCGGGACTAGGACCCTACAATGAGCAGTTCTTC,CASSLSGLGPYNEQFF,TRBJ2-1,.,TRBD2,TRBV28
TGCGCCAGCAGCGAGACTACGGGGGAAAACACTGAAGCTTTCTTT,CASSETTGENTEAFF,TRBJ1-1,.,.,TRBV5-1
TGTGCCAGTACCCCTGGGACAGGGTCTCACTATGGCTACACCTTC,CASTPGTGSHYGYTF,TRBJ1-2,.,TRBD1,TRBV19
TGTGCCAGCAGCAGCGGAAGACAGGGTCCTTCACCCCTCCACTTT,CASSSGRQGPSPLHF,TRBJ1-6,.,TRBD1,TRBV6-5
TGTGCCAGCAGCTTACCTAGACAGGTCCAAGAGACCCAGTACTTC,CASSLPRQVQETQYF,TRBJ2-5,.,.,TRBV5-6
TGTGCCAGCAGCTTGTGGCAGTCCTACGAGCAGTACTTC,CASSLWQSYEQYF,TRBJ2-7,.,.,TRBV5-6
TGTGCCAGCAGCTTAGATCCTAGAGCGGGCAATGAGCAGTTCTTC,CASSLDPRAGNEQFF,TRBJ2-1,.,.,TRBV11-2
TGTGCCAGCAGCGTGTCCGGGGTGATGAACACTGAAGCTTTCTTT,CASSVSGVMNTEAFF,TRBJ1-1,.,.,TRBV9
TGTGCCAGCAGTGAAGAGCCGGCGGAGGGGACGCAGTATTTT,CASSEEPAEGTQYF,TRBJ2-3,.,.,TRBV6-1
TGTGCCAGCAGTTTACTACTGGGGCTAGCTAACTATGGCTACACCTTC,CASSLLLGLANYGYTF,TRBJ1-2,.,.,TRBV27
TGTGCCAGCAGCCCTTTCCGCTTACAGGAGGGGATTGAAGCTTTCTTT,CASSPFRLQEGIEAFF,TRBJ1-1,.,.,TRBV3-1/TRBV3-2
TGCGCCAGCAGCTCGCTGGCGGACACTGAAGCTTTCTTT,CASSSLADTEAFF,TRBJ1-1,.,.,TRBV5-1
TGTGCCAGTAGTATCGAAAGGACAGGGTACTATGGCTACACCTTC,CASSIERTGYYGYTF,TRBJ1-2,.,TRBD1,TRBV19
TGTGCCAGCAGAAACCGAGGGAGTCAGCCCCAGCATTTT,CASRNRGSQPQHF,TRBJ1-5,.,.,TRBV7-8
TGTGCCAGCTCACCGGCGGGACAGGATTCACCCCTCCACTTT,CASSPAGQDSPLHF,TRBJ1-6,few,TRBD1,TRBV18
TGTGCCAGCAGCTTAGCGGCGGGATTAGCTAACTATGGCTACACCTTC,CASSLAAGLANYGYTF,TRBJ1-2,.,.,TRBV7-8
TGTGCCAGCAGCCAAGTTGACAACTCTGGAAACACCATATATTTT,CASSQVDNSGNTIYF,TRBJ1-3,.,.,TRBV3-1/TRBV3-2
TGTGCCATCAAGGGGGACAGGGAAGGTCCGGGGGCCAACGTCCTGACTTTC,CAIKGDREGPGANVLTF,TRBJ2-6,.,TRBD1,TRBV10-3
TGTGCCAGCAGCCTTGGAGATGGGACAGGGTCTTACAATGAGCAGTTCTTC,CASSLGDGTGSYNEQFF,TRBJ2-1,.,TRBD1,TRBV7-3
TGTGCCTGGAGTGTTTCCATGGGACAGTTCTACGAGCAGTACTTC,CAWSVSMGQFYEQYF,TRBJ2-7,.,TRBD1,TRBV30
TGTGCCAGCAGCCCAAGAACTTCTCCCGTAGCTTTCTTT,CASSPRTSPVAFF,TRBJ1-1,.,.,TRBV9